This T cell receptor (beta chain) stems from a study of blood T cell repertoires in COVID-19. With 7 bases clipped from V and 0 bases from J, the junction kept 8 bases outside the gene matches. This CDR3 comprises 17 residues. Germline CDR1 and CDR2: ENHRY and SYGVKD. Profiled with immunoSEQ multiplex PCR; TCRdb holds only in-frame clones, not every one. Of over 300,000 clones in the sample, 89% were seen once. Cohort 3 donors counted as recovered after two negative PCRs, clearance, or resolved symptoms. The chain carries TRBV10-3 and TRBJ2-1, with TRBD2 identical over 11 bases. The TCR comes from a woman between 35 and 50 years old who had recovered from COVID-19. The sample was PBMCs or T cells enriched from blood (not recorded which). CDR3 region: CAITPTSGVRSYNEQFF. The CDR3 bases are TGTGCCATCACCCCGACTAGCGGGGTTCGCTCCTACAATGAGCAGTTCTTC.